The 3 T cell receptor beta chains presented below share a single source sample, sequenced in a study of somatic mutations in cytotoxic T cells in rheumatoid arthritis. Using immunoSEQ multiplex PCR, the repertoire was profiled, and TCRdb retains in-frame clones only, with some absent. In the table there are some 30,000 clones, around 84% of which are singletons. The sequenced sample consisted of CD8+ T cells sorted from blood. These receptors were collected from an adult with rheumatoid arthritis.

The chain links TRBV19 to TRBJ1-5; no firm D call. CDR3 size: 15 residues. Trimming stripped 2 bases from V and 0 bases from J, with 8 bases between. Germline V lookup: CDR1 LNHDA, CDR2 SQIVND (reference sequence). The CDR3 DNA reads TGTGCCAGTAGTATATACACAGTTAGCAATCAGCCCCAGCATTTT. This sequence encodes CASSIYTVSNQPQHF. Variable domain in full (rest from reference TRBV19 and TRBJ1-5): DGGITQSPKYLFRKEGQNVTLSCEQNLNHDAMYWYRQDPGQGLRLIYYSQIVNDFQKGDIAEGYSVSREKKESFPLTVTSAQKNPTAFYLCASSIYTVSNQPQHFGDGTRLSIL.

This chain joins TRBV6-6 and TRBJ2-2; a weak D match, TRBD1 (6 bases). V was cut by 2 bases and J by 6 bases, with 16 bases left in between. The CDR3 loop spans 16 amino acids. Germline V lookup: CDR1 MNHNY, CDR2 SVGAGI (reference sequence). CDR3 loop: CASSYPVQGSAGELFF. CDR3 nucleotides: TGTGCCAGCAGTTACCCGGTACAGGGTTCGGCCGGGGAGCTGTTTTTT.

This sequence joins TRBV10-2 and TRBJ1-2; 11 bases map to TRBD1. The CDR3 length is 17 residues. Trimming cost V 3 bases and J 7 bases; bases outside gene matches: 13. The germline CDR1 and CDR2 sequences are WSHSY and SAAADI. The CDR3 loop reads CASSETEIRTGGFGYTF. The CDR3 region has the DNA TGCGCCAGCAGTGAAACTGAGATACGGACAGGGGGCTTTGGCTACACCTTC.